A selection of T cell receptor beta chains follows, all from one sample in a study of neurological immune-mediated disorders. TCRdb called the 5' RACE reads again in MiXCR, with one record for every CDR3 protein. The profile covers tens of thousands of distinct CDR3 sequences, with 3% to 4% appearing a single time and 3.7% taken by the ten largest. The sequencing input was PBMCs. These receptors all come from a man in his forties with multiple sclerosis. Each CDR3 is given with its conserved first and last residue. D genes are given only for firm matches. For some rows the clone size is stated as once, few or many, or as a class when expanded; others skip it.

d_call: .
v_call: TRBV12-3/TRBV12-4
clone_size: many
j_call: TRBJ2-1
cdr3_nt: TGTGCCAGCAGCCTAGGACAGTCCAATGAGCAGTTCTTC
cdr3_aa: CASSLGQSNEQFF

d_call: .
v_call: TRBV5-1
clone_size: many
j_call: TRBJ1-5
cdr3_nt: TGCGCCAGCAGCTTGGGGGGTGGCAATCAGCCCCAGCATTTT
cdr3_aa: CASSLGGGNQPQHF

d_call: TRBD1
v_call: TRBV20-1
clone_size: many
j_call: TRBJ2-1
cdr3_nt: TGCAGTGCTCCTAGAAAGCCGGGACAGGGGGCCTCCAATGAGCAGTTCTTC
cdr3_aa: CSAPRKPGQGASNEQFF

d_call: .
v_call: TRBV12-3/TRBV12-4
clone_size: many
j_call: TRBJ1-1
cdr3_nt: TGTGCCAGCAGTTTACGTCGCCAGGGGCTCGGGGGCACTGAAGCTTTCTTT
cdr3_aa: CASSLRRQGLGGTEAFF

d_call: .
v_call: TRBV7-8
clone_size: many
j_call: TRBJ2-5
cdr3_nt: TGTGCCAGCAGCGGGGTCAAGACCCAGTACTTC
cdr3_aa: CASSGVKTQYF

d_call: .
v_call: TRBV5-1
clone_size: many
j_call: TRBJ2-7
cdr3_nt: TGCGCCAGCAAACCACAGGGTACGGACGAGCAGTACTTC
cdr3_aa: CASKPQGTDEQYF

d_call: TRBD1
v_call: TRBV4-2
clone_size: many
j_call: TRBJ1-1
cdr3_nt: TGTGCCAGCAGCCCGAGGGACAGGGGGAACACTGAAGCTTTCTTT
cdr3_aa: CASSPRDRGNTEAFF

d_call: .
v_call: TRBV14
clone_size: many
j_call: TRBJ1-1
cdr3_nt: TGTGCCAGCAGCCAAGTAGGAGCCGGTGAAGCTTTCTTT
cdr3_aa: CASSQVGAGEAFF

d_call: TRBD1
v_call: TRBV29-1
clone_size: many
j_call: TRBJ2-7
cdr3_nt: TGCAGCGTTGGACAGGGGGTTACCTACGAGCAGTACTTC
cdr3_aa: CSVGQGVTYEQYF

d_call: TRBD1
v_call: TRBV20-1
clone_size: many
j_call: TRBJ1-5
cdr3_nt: TGCAGTGCCCAGGGGGGCCCGGAGCCCCAGCATTTT
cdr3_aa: CSAQGGPEPQHF

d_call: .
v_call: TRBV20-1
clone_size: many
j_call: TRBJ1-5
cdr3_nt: TGCAGTGCTAGGGGAGGGGCCGATCAGCCCCAGCATTTT
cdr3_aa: CSARGGADQPQHF

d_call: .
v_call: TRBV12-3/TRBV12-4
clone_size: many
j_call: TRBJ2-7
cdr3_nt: TGTGCCAGCAGCCCTACAGCAAGCTCCTACGAGCAGTACTTC
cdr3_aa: CASSPTASSYEQYF

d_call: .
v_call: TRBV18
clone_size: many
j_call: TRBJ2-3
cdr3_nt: TGTGCCAGCTCACCACCTCGTGATGGCACAGATACGCAGTATTTT
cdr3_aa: CASSPPRDGTDTQYF

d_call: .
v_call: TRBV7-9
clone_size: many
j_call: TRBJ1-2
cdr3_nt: TGTGCCAGCAGTCCGGACTTTGCTCTGAGCTATGGCTACACCTTC
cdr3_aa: CASSPDFALSYGYTF

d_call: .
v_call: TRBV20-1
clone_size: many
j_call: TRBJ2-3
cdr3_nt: TGCAGTGCTACCCCGAGAGGGGGGGGGCGCTTAGATACGCAGTATTTT
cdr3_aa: CSATPRGGGRLDTQYF

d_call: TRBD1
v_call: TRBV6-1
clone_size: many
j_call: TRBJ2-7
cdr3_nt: TGTGCCAGCAGTGCTAGACAGGGCCTAACCTACGAGCAGTACTTC
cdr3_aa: CASSARQGLTYEQYF

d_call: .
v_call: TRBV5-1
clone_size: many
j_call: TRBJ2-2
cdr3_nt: TGCGCCAGCAGCTTGACAGTTGGGAACACCGGGGAGCTGTTTTTT
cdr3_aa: CASSLTVGNTGELFF

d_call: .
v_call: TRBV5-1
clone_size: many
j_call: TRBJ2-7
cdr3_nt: TGCGCCAGCAGCTCTATGGGGTTAACCTACGAGCAGTACTTC
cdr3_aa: CASSSMGLTYEQYF

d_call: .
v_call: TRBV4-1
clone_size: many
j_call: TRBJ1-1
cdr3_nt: TGCGCCAGCAGCCAATACCCTCCTGGGGACCGGAGGATGAACACTGAAGCTTTCTTT
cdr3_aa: CASSQYPPGDRRMNTEAFF

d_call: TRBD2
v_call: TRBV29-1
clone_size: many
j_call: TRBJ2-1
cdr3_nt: TGCAGCGTGAGACTAGCCACCTCGGCGTATGAGCAGTTCTTC
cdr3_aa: CSVRLATSAYEQFF

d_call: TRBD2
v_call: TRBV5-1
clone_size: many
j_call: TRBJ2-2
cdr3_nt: TGCGCCAGTAGTAGCGGGAGTGGCACCGGGGAGCTGTTTTTT
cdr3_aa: CASSSGSGTGELFF

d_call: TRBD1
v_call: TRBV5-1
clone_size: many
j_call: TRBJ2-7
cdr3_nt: TGCGCCAGCAGCTTGGCCGTGACAGGGGGGGAGCAGTACTTC
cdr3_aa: CASSLAVTGGEQYF

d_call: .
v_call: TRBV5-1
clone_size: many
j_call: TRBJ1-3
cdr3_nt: TGCGCCAGCAGCCAGGACGGCCCAAACTCTGGAAACACCATATATTTT
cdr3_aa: CASSQDGPNSGNTIYF

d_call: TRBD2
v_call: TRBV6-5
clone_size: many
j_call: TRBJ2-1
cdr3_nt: TGTGCCAGTCGACTGGCTAGCGGGAGGGCCGATTACAATGAGCAGTTCTTC
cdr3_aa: CASRLASGRADYNEQFF

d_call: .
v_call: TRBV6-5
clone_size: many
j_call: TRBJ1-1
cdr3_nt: TGTGCCAGCCGGGGGCAACTAAACACTGAAGCTTTCTTT
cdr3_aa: CASRGQLNTEAFF

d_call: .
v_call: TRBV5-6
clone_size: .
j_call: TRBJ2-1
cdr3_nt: TGTGCCAGCAGCGTACCCGGGACAACCTACTACAATGAGCAGTTCTTT
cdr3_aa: CASSVPGTTYYNEQFF

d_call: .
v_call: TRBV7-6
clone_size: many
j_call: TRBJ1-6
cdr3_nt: TGTGCCAGCAGCCCCATGGGGGCAGGGCAGAGAGGCCCCCTCCACTTT
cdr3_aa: CASSPMGAGQRGPLHF

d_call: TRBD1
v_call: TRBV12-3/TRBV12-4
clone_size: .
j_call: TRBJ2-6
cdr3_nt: TGTGCCAGCAGTTTCCGACAGGGCCTAAGGTCTGGGGCCAACGTCCTGACTTTC
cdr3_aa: CASSFRQGLRSGANVLTF

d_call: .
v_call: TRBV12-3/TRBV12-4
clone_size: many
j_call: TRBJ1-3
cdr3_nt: TGTGCCAGCAGAAAAGGGGGGGCGGTAGGAAACACCATATATTTT
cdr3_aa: CASRKGGAVGNTIYF

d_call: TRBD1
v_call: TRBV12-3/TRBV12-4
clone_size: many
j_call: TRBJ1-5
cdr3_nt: TGTGCCAGCAGTTTAACCAGACAGGGATATCAGCCCCAGCATTTT
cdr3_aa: CASSLTRQGYQPQHF

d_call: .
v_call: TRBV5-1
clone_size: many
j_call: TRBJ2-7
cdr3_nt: TGCGCCAGCAGCTGGGGCTACGAGGAGCAGTACTTC
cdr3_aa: CASSWGYEEQYF

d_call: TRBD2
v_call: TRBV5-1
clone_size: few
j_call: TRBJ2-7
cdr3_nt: TGCGCCAGCAGCTTGGGTGGACTAGCGGGAACCTACGAGCAGTACTTC
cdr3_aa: CASSLGGLAGTYEQYF

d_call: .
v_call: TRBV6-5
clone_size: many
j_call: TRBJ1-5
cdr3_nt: TGTGCCAGCAGTTACCGGGCAGGGAGTGGTCAGCCCCAGCATTTT
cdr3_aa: CASSYRAGSGQPQHF

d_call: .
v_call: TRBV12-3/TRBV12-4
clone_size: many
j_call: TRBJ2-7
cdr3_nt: TGTGCCAGCAGTTTTTCGGGACGGGCGTTGGAGCAGTACTTC
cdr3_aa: CASSFSGRALEQYF

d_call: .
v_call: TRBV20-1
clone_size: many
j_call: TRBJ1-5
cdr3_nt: TGCAGTGCCGCCCGGGGCAATCAGCCCCAGCATTTT
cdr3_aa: CSAARGNQPQHF

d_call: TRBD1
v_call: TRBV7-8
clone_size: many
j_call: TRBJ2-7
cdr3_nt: TGTGCCAGCAGCTCCTGGACAGGAGCCTACGAGCAGTACTTC
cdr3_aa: CASSSWTGAYEQYF

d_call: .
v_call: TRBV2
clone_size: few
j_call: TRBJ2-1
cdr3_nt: TGTGCCAGCAGTTCCTCCTTGTTTGAGCAGTTCTTC
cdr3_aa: CASSSSLFEQFF

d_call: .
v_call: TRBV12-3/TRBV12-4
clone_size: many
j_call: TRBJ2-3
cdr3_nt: TGTGCCAGCAGTTTAGGGCTGGACTCTCAACTCCCCGATACGCAGTATTTT
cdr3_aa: CASSLGLDSQLPDTQYF

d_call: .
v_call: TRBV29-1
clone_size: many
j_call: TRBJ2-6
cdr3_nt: TGCAGCGTCCCCGTGGGCTCTGGGGCCAACGTCCTGACTTTC
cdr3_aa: CSVPVGSGANVLTF

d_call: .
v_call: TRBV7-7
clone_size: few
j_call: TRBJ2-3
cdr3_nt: TGTGCCAGCAGCTCCGAAGGGAGGGATACGCAGTATTTT
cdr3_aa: CASSSEGRDTQYF

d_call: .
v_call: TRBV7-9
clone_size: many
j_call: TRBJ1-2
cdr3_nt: TGTGCCAGCAGCGTAGGGGGAGTAGGTGGCTACACCTTC
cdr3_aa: CASSVGGVGGYTF